This TCR beta chain comes out of a study of shared clonotypes between healthy human individuals. The protocol was immunoSEQ multiplex PCR, while the TCRdb copy is restricted to in-frame clones and leaves out a portion. This table has some 530,000 clones, around 73% appearing once. Caucasian adults residing in Nashville, Tennessee made up all the donors. Sequencing was carried out using PBMCs. The receptor was isolated from a middle-aged woman in good health. Some clones in this sample may be carry-over from other donors' samples.

CDR3 sequence (DNA): TGCAGCGTTGGGTGGATCAATGAGCAGTTCTTC. Its translation is CSVGWINEQFF. The chain is built from TRBV29-1 and TRBJ2-1, with D unclear. Germline V CDR1 and CDR2: SQVTM, ANQGSEA. The CDR3 is 11 residues long. The ends were cut back, 4 bases at V and 6 bases at J, with 7 bases in the middle.